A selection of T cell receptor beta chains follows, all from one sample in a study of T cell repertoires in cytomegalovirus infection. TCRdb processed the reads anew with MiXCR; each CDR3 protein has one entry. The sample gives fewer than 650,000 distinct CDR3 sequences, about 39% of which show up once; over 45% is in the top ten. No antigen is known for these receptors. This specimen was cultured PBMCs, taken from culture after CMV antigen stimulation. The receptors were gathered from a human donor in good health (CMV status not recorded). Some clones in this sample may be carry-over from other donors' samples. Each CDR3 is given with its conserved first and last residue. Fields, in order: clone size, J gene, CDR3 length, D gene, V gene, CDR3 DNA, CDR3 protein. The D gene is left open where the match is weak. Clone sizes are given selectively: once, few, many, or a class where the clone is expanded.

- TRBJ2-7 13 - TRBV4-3 TGCGCCAGCAGCCAAGACCTGGCGGGGGAGCAGTACTTC CASSQDLAGEQYF
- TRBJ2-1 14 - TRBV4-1 TGTGCCAGCAGCCAAACTAGACCCTATAATGAGCAGTTCTTC CASSQTRPYNEQFF
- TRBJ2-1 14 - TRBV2 TGTGCCAGCACTCGGGACCCTAGTTACAATGAGCAGTTCTTC CASTRDPSYNEQFF
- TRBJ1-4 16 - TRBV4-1 TGCGCCAGCAGCCAACCTGTCCGGGGCCGCAATGAAAAACTGTTTTTT CASSQPVRGRNEKLFF
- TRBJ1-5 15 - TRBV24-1 TGTGCCACCAGTGATGGGACACGTAGCAATCAGCCCCAGCATTTT CATSDGTRSNQPQHF
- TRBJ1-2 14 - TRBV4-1 TGTGCCAGCAGCCAAGAATTAGGAGACTATGGCTACACCTTC CASSQELGDYGYTF
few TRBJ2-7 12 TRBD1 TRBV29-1 TGCAGCGTCCAAGGGGGCGCCTACGAGCAGTACTTC CSVQGGAYEQYF
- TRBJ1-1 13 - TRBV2 TGTGCCAGCAGTGTATGGGACACAACTGAAGCTTTCTTT CASSVWDTTEAFF
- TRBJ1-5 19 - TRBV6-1 TGTGCCAGCAGTTCGAGGGGGGGGGATGGACGGAATAGCAATCAGCCCCAGCATTTT CASSSRGGDGRNSNQPQHF
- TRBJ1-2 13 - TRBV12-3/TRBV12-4 TGTGCCAGCAGTTTGCCGTCTCGCTATGGCTACACCTTC CASSLPSRYGYTF
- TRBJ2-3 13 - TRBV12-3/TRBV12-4 TGTGCCACCACGCAAGGGTCGAGGCTTACGCAGTATTTT CATTQGSRLTQYF
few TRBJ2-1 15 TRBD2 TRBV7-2 TGTGCCAGCAGCTTGACAGGACCGACTAGCGGGGAGCAGTTCTTC CASSLTGPTSGEQFF
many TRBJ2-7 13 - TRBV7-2 TGTGCCAGCAGCTTAGCTATGAGGAACGAGCAGTACTTC CASSLAMRNEQYF
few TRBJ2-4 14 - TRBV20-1 TGCAGTGCTAGAGACGAGGGTACAAAAAACATTCAGTACTTC CSARDEGTKNIQYF
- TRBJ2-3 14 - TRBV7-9 TGTGCCAGCAGCTTCATCGAGGGCACAGATACGCAGTATTTT CASSFIEGTDTQYF
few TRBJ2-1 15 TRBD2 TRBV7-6 TGTGCCAGCATCTCAGCGGGGGGATCCTACAATGAGCAGTTCTTC CASISAGGSYNEQFF
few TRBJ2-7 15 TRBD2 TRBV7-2 TGTGCCAGCAGCTTAAACCAGGCTAGCGGCTACGAGAAGTACTTC CASSLNQASGYEKYF
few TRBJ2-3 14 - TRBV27 TGTGCCAGCAGTTCTCACAGAAGTGCAGATACGCAGTATTTT CASSSHRSADTQYF
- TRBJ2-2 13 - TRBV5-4 TGTGCCAGCAGCCCGTGGGCGTCCGGGGAGCTGTTTTTT CASSPWASGELFF
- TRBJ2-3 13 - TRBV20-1 TGCAGTGCTAACAGGGTCTGGGCAGATACGCAGTATTTT CSANRVWADTQYF
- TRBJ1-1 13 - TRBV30 TGTGCCTGGAAGGCAGGGCGGAACACTGAAGCTTTCTTT CAWKAGRNTEAFF
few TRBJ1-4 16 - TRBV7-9 TGTGCCAGCAGCTTTTGGGGGGCGCCGGGGATGGAAAAACTGTTTTTT CASSFWGAPGMEKLFF
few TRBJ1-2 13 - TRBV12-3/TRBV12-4 TGTGCCAGCAGTTCATCAGGGTTATATGGCTACACCTTC CASSSSGLYGYTF
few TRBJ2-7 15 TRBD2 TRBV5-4 TGTGCCAGCAGCGTGATGGCTAGCGGGGGTTACGAGCAGTACTTC CASSVMASGGYEQYF
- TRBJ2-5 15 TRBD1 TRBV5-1 TGCGCCAGCAGCCTCGCCAGGGGGCACCAAGAGACCCAGTACTTC CASSLARGHQETQYF